The next 21 T cell receptor beta chains were all read from a single sample in a study of tumor-infiltrating lymphocytes in oesophageal squamous cell carcinoma. TCRdb recomputed calls from the PCR reads with MiXCR, one row per CDR3 protein. In the table there are tens of thousands of distinct CDR3 sequences, around 34% of which are singletons. Sequencing was performed on esophageal tumor tissue. The source of these receptors is a female donor with esophageal squamous cell carcinoma.

Of note for this clonotype: A much larger clone is a single base away; this may be a read error. The V call is TRBV4-2, the J call TRBJ2-5; the D gene is possibly TRBD1 (6 bases). The J call may be faulty, since TRBJ2-1 better matches the DNA end. Germline-derived CDR1 and CDR2 are LGHNA and YNFKEQ. The CDR3 is 15 amino acids. The CDR3 loop is CASSPRGGQAYEQFF. As DNA, the CDR3 is TGTGCCAGCAGCCCGAGAGGGGGACAAGCCTACGAGCAGTTCTTC.

This clonotype showed up just a few times. The rearrangement links TRBV19 to TRBJ1-2; 8 nucleotides agree with TRBD1. The CDR3 contains 15 residues. Trimming removed 3 bases from V and 3 bases from J; junction bases left unmatched: 6. Germline values: CDR1 LNHDA, CDR2 SQIVND (reference sequence). In nucleotides, the CDR3 is TGTGCCAGTAGTATTGGACAGGGATCTTACTATGGCTACACCTTC. It is translated as CASSIGQGSYYGYTF.

There are many counts of this clonotype. J is TRBJ2-3 and V is TRBV11-2; 11 bases are shared with TRBD2. Germline V gene data show CDR1 as SGHAT and CDR2 as FQNNGV. This CDR3 has 16 residues. V trimming: 2 bases; J trimming: 3 bases; junction bases outside the gene matches: 4. CDR3 region: CASSLRLAGRTDTQYF. Written as DNA, the CDR3 is TGTGCCAGCAGCTTAAGACTAGCGGGGAGGACAGATACGCAGTATTTT.

The chain joins TRBV7-2 to TRBJ1-2; D gene uncertain. Trimming took off 1 base at V and 6 bases at J, with 9 bases between the two ends. CDR1 is SGHTA and CDR2 is FQGNSA in the germline V gene. CDR3 length equals 13 residues. The CDR3 nucleotides read TGTGCCAGCAGCTTAGGGCCCACCAATGGCTACACCTTC. Translating gives CASSLGPTNGYTF.

This clonotype is labeled medium-sized. The chain couples TRBV2 to TRBJ2-7, with 10 nucleotides matching TRBD2. Unmatched junction bases numbered 11, after V lost 7 bases and J lost 2 bases. The CDR3 runs to 16 residues. The germline V gene has CDR1 SNHLY and CDR2 FYNNEI. The CDR3 DNA follows: TGTGCCAGCAAAAGCGGGAGGGCCCTGACCGCCTACGAGCAGTACTTC. This gives the protein CASKSGRALTAYEQYF. The full variable domain, its missing parts supplied by reference TRBV2 and TRBJ2-7, is EPEVTQTPSHQVTQMGQEVILRCVPISNHLYFYWYRQILGQKVEFLVSFYNNEISEKSEIFDDQFSVERPDGSNFTLKIRSTKLEDSAMYFCASKSGRALTAYEQYFGPGTRLTVT.

This rearrangement joins TRBV14 to TRBJ1-3; D ambiguous. The CDR3 length is 13 residues. Deletions cut 4 bases from V and 0 bases from J, with 4 bases between. CDR1 is SGHDN and CDR2 is FVKESK in the germline V gene. Here the CDR3 DNA reads TGTGCCAGCAGCCGACTCTCTGGAAACACCATATATTTT. This gives the protein CASSRLSGNTIYF.

Of note for this clonotype: A read error may be the cause here, since a much bigger clone is one base away. The V and J genes are TRBV6-5 and TRBJ2-1; D is possibly TRBD2 (6 bases). The DNA matches TRBJ2-7 better at its end, which makes the J call doubtful. The CDR3 covers 15 residues. Per germline, CDR1 MNHEY and CDR2 SVGAGI. CDR3 nucleotides: TGTGCCAGCTCCTGGAGGGACCCGGGTAGCTATGAGCAGTACTTC. This encodes CASSWRDPGSYEQYF.

In its sample, this clonotype was seen many times. The rearrangement joins TRBV5-8 to TRBJ1-2, with D tentatively TRBD1 (6 bases). This CDR3 spans 13 amino acids. The V end lost 4 bases, the J end lost 4 bases, and 11 bases lay between the germline ends. Germline assignment: CDR1 SGHTS and CDR2 YDEGEE. In DNA form, the CDR3 reads TGTGCCAGCAGCCTGGGAGGGGGCTATGGCTACACCTTC. This translates into CASSLGGGYGYTF.

As regards this clonotype: One end of the junction fails to match germline, which may point to a read error. The rearrangement joins TRBV7-2 to TRBJ2-4; D ambiguous. The CDR3 length is 9 residues. Germline CDR1 and CDR2: SGHTA and FQGNSA. Written as DNA, the CDR3 is TGTGCCAGCAGCTTAGAATTGACTTTC. Amino acid sequence: CASSLELTF.

This chain connects TRBV5-6 to TRBJ1-5; TRBD1 agrees at 9 bases. From germline, CDR1 is SGHDT and CDR2 YYEEEE. CDR3 length equals 16 residues. The J segment lost 4 bases and the V segment lost 1 base, leaving 6 bases of the junction unmatched. The CDR3 DNA follows: TGTGCCAGCAGCTTGACCGGACAGGGGAGTAATCAGCCCCAGCATTTT. Protein product: CASSLTGQGSNQPQHF.

The chain carries TRBV12-3 or TRBV12-4 and TRBJ2-5; a weak D match, TRBD1 (6 bases). TRBJ2-1 explains the end of the DNA better; the J call may be wrong. CDR3 length: 15 amino acids. This chain's CDR3 is CASSLAQGLHNEQFF. Here the CDR3 DNA reads TGTGCCAGCAGTTTAGCACAGGGCTTACACAATGAGCAGTTCTTC.

Turning to this clonotype: In this CDR3 the conserved last residue, phenylalanine or tryptophan, is missing, so a read error is likely. V is TRBV6-1 and J is TRBJ2-2, with 7 bases identical to TRBD1. Germline CDR1 and CDR2: MNHNS and SASEGT. V was pared by 5 bases and J by 8 bases, with 2 bases of the junction left unmatched. The CDR3 loop spans 12 amino acids. CDR3 coding DNA: TGTGCCAGCAGTCGACAGGGAGGGGAGCTGTTTGTT. Amino acids: CASSRQGGELFV.

This chain joins TRBV7-2 and TRBJ2-1; TRBD2 matches 8 bases. The trim removed 1 base at V and 7 bases at J, leaving 6 bases unmatched. The CDR3 runs 15 residues. CDR1 is SGHTA, CDR2 FQGNSA, per germline. The chain's CDR3 is CASSLVSGSGNEQFF. As DNA, the CDR3 is TGTGCCAGCAGCTTAGTAAGCGGGAGTGGGAATGAGCAGTTCTTC.

This clonotype was counted ten times or more. This chain links TRBV7-9 with TRBJ2-1, with D perhaps matching TRBD1 or TRBD2 (5 bases each). CDR1 and CDR2 from the germline V gene are SEHNR and FQNEAQ (reference sequence). V was shortened by 6 bases and J by 13 bases, with 25 bases between the two germline ends. CDR3 length: 15 amino acids. This CDR3 is CASSPSGGSQETQFF. The DNA for the CDR3 is TGTGCCAGCAGTCCCAGTGGGGGTTCACAAGAGACCCAGTTCTTC.

The CDR3 loop is CASSEARTGPYEQYF. CDR3 sequence (DNA): TGTGCCAGCAGTGAAGCGAGGACAGGACCCTACGAGCAGTACTTC. The chain joins TRBV6-1 to TRBJ2-7, with 7 bases that match TRBD1. Unmatched junction bases numbered 4, after V lost 0 bases and J lost 2 bases. The CDR3 totals 15 residues. Per germline, CDR1 MNHNS and CDR2 SASEGT.

This clonotype rates as medium-sized. The germline gene is not matched at one end of the junction; a read error may be the cause. The J gene is TRBJ2-7, the V gene TRBV12-3 or TRBV12-4; maybe TRBD2 (5 bases). The CDR3 has 15 amino acids. CDR3 coding DNA: TGTGCCAGCAGGCTATCCGAGCGGTATAATTCACCCCTCCACTTC. Translating gives CASRLSERYNSPLHF.

The chain is built from TRBV12-3 or TRBV12-4 and TRBJ2-1, with 10 bases lining up with TRBD2. With the DNA end fitting TRBJ2-3 better, the J assignment may be wrong. There are 16 residues in the CDR3. CDR3 in DNA: TGTGCCAGCAGTCCCCTGCTAGCGGGAGTTGTAGATACGCAGTATTTT. It yields the protein CASSPLLAGVVDTQYF.

This clonotype has a handful of counts. The chain carries TRBV7-3 and TRBJ2-3, with 7 bases identical to TRBD1. Looked up from germline, CDR1 is SGHTA and CDR2 is FQGTGA. With V trimmed by 6 bases and J by 4 bases, 7 bases remained unmatched. The CDR3 is 14 residues long. The CDR3 coding sequence is TGTGCCAGCAGTTCCGGACAGGTTGCAGATACGCAGTATTTT. This codes for CASSSGQVADTQYF.

This clonotype occurred many times. The chain employs TRBV28 and TRBJ1-2; D may be TRBD1 (6 bases). V lost 5 bases and J lost 8, with 12 bases in between. This CDR3 has 12 amino acids. The germline V gene has CDR1 MDHEN and CDR2 SYDVKM. CDR3 amino acids: CASSPGGWGYTF. The CDR3, as DNA: TGTGCCAGCAGTCCGGGGGGCTGGGGCTACACCTTC.

The rearrangement joins TRBV20-1 to TRBJ2-3, with 11 bases fitting TRBD2. V lost 3 bases to trimming and J lost 0 bases; unmatched junction nucleotides: 2. CDR1 is DFQATT, CDR2 SNEGSKA, per germline (reference sequence). The CDR3 sequence is 15 residues long. DNA of the CDR3: TGCAGTGCTAGTCGGACTAGCGGGAGCACAGATACGCAGTATTTT. Translated: CSASRTSGSTDTQYF.

This clonotype was counted ten times or more. The rearrangement joins TRBV5-1 to TRBJ2-1; tentatively, D is TRBD2 (6 bases). This CDR3 contains 15 residues. V lost 4 bases and J lost 10, with 21 bases in between. CDR1 and CDR2 (germline): SGHRS, YFSETQ. In DNA form, the CDR3 reads TGCGCCAGCAGCCGCGGGACGGACGGGAAACGGGAGCAGTTCTTC. It is translated as CASSRGTDGKREQFF.